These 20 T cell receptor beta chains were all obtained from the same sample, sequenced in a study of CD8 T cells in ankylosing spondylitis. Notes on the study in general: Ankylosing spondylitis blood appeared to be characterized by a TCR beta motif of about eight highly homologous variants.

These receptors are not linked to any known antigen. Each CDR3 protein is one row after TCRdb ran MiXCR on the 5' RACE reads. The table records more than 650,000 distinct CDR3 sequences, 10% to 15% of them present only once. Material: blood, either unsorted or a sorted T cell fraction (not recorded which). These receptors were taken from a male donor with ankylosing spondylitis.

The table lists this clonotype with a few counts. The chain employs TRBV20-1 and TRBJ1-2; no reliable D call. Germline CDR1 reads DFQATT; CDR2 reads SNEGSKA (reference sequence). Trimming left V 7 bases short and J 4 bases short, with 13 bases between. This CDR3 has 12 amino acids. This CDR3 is CSVRSLSYGYTF. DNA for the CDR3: TGCAGTGTGAGGTCCCTATCCTATGGCTACACCTTC.

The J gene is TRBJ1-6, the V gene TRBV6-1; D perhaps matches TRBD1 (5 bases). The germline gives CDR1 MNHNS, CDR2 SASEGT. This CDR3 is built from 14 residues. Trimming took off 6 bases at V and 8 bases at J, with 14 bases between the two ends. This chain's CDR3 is CASSRTLRDSPLHF. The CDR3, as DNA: TGTGCCAGCAGCCGGACACTCCGGGATTCACCCCTCCACTTT.

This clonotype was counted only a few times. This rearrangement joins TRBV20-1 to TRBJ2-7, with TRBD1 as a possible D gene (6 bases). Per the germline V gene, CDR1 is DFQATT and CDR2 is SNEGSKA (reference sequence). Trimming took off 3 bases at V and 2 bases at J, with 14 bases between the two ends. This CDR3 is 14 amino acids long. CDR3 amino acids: CSASSGVKAYEQYF. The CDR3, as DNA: TGCAGTGCTAGTTCAGGGGTTAAAGCCTACGAGCAGTACTTC.

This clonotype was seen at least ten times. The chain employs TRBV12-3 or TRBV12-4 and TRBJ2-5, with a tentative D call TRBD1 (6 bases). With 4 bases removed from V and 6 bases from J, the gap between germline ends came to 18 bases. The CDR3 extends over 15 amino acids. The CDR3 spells CASSWIQGNNKTQYF. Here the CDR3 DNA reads TGTGCCAGCAGTTGGATTCAGGGGAATAATAAGACCCAGTACTTC.

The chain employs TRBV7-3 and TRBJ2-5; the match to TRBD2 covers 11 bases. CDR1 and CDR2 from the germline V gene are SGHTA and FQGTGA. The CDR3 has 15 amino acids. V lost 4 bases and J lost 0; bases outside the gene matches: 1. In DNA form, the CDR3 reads TGTGCCAGCAGCTCGACTAGCGGGAACCAAGAGACCCAGTACTTC. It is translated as CASSSTSGNQETQYF.

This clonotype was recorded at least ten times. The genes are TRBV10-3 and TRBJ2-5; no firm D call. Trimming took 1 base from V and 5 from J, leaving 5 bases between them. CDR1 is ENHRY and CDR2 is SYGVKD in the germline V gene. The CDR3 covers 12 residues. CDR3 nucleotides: TGTGCCATCAGTGAGTTTAAGGAGACCCAGTACTTC. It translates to CAISEFKETQYF.

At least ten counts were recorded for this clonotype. The chain's CDR3 is CASSLALVETQYF. Here the CDR3 DNA reads TGTGCCAGCAGCTTAGCGTTAGTGGAGACCCAGTACTTC. The rearrangement uses TRBV7-2 and TRBJ2-5; D is unclear. CDR3 length: 13 residues. Per the germline V gene, CDR1 is SGHTA and CDR2 is FQGNSA. V was clipped by 0 bases and J by 5 bases, with 7 bases between them.

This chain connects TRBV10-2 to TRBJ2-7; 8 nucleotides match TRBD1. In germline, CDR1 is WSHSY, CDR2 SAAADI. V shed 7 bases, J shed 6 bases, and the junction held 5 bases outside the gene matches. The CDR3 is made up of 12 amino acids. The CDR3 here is CASTRTGLEQYF. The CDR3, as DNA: TGCGCCAGCACCCGGACAGGGCTCGAGCAGTACTTC.

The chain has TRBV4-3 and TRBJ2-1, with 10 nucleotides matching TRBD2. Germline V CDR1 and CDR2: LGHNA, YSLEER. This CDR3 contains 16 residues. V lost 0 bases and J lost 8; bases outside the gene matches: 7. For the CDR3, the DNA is TGCGCCAGCAGCCAAGATAAAAGCGGGAGGGGCGATGAGCAGTTCTTC. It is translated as CASSQDKSGRGDEQFF.

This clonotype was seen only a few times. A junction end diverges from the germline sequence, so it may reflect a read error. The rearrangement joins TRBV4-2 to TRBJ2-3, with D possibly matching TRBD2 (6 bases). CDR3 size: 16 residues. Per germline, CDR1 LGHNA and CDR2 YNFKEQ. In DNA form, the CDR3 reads TGCGCCAGCAGCCAAGATTTCGGCGGGGGCACAGATACGCAGTATTTT. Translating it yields CASSQDFGGGTDTQYF.

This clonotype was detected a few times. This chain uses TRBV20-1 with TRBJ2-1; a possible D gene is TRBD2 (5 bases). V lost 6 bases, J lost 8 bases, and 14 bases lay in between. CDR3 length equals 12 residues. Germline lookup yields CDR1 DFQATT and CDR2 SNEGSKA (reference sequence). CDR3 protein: CSAWDNGDEQFF. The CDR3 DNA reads TGCAGTGCCTGGGATAACGGGGATGAGCAGTTCTTC.

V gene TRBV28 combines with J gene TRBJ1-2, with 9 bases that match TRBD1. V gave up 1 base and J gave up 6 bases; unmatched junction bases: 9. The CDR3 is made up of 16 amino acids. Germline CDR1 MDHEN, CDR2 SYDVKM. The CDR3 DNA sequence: TGTGCCAGCAGTTTATTGGGTCCCGACAGGGGGGATGGCTACACCTTC. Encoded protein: CASSLLGPDRGDGYTF.

The DNA of the CDR3 is TGTGCCAGCAGCTTATCCGGGAGGGCCCTCTACGAGCAGTACTTC. Protein: CASSLSGRALYEQYF. The chain links TRBV13 to TRBJ2-7; 8 bases fit TRBD2. Germline loops: CDR1 PRHDT, CDR2 FYEKMQ (reference sequence). This CDR3 spans 15 amino acids. J was trimmed by 3 bases and V by 2 bases; bases with no gene match: 6.

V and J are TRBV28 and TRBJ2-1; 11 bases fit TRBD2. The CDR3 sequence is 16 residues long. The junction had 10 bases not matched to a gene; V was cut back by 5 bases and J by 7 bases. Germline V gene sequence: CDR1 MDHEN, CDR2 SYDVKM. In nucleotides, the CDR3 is TGTGCCAGCAGTACTAGCGGGAGATCGGTATGGAATGAGCAGTTCTTC. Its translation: CASSTSGRSVWNEQFF.

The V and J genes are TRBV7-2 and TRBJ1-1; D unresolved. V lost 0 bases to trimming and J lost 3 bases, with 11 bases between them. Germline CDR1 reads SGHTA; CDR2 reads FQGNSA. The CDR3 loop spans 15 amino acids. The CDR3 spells CASSLALGRDTEAFF. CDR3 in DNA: TGTGCCAGCAGCTTAGCGCTGGGTCGGGACACTGAAGCTTTCTTT.

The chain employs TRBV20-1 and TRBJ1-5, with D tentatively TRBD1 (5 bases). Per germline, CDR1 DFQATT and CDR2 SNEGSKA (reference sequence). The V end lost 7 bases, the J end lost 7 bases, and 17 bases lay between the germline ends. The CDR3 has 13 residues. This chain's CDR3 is CSVGGRAVQPQHF. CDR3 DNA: TGCAGTGTAGGAGGCAGGGCGGTCCAGCCCCAGCATTTT.

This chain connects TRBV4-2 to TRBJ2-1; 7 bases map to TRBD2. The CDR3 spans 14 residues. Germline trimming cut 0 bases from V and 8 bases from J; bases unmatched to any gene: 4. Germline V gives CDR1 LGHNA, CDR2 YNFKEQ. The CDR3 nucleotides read TGTGCCAGCAGCCAAGAATTTGCGGGAGATGAGCAGTTCTTC. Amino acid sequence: CASSQEFAGDEQFF.

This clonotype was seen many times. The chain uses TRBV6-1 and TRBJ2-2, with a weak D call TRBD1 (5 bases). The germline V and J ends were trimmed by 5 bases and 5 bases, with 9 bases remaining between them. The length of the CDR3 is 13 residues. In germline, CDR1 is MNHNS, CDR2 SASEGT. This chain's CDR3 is CASSQPGTGELFF. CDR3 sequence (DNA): TGTGCCAGCAGTCAACCAGGGACCGGGGAGCTGTTTTTT.

The CDR3 reads CASTDRSAYGYTF. The CDR3 nucleotides read TGTGCCAGCACCGACAGGTCGGCCTATGGCTACACCTTC. The V gene is TRBV12-3 or TRBV12-4, the J gene TRBJ1-2; the D gene is possibly TRBD1 (6 bases). The length of the CDR3 is 13 residues. Trimming pared 7 bases from V and 4 bases from J, leaving 13 bases between.

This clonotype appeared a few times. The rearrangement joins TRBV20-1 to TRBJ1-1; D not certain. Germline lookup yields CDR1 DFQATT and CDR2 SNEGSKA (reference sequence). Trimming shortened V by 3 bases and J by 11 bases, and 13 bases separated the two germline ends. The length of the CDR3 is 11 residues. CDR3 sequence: CSASEGVKAFF. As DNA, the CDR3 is TGCAGTGCTAGTGAGGGAGTAAAGGCTTTCTTT.